This T cell receptor beta chain came from a study of blood T cell repertoires in COVID-19. Repertoires were generated with immunoSEQ multiplex PCR, while TCRdb's copy carries only in-frame clones and drops some. In the table there are more than 200,000 clones, roughly 85% of which are singletons. V lost 6 bases, J lost 3 bases, and 3 bases stayed unmatched. Germline lookup yields CDR1 SQVTM and CDR2 ANQGSEA. The CDR3 consists of 12 residues. The genes are TRBV29-1 and TRBJ2-7, with 9 positions matching TRBD1. This receptor was taken from a woman aged 40 to 55 with active or convalescent COVID-19. Material: peripheral blood. DNA of the CDR3: TGCAGCGTGGAGACAGGGGGCTACGAGCAGTACTTC. Translated: CSVETGGYEQYF.